What follows are 5 T cell receptor beta chains derived from one specimen sequenced in a study of cytomegalovirus exposure and HLA in healthy donors. 60 Vbeta and 13 Jbeta primers were used in PCR. Clones were read by immunoSEQ multiplex PCR, and TCRdb kept only the in-frame ones, dropping some. This table has some 150,000 clones, 60% to 80% appearing once. Sequences were obtained from PBMCs. The receptors were gathered from a woman aged 25 to 45 in good health and CMV-seronegative.

This clone was detected only once. This sequence joins TRBV5-5 and TRBJ1-4; D not certain. The CDR3 has 12 residues. V was shortened by 1 base and J by 6 bases, with 4 bases between the two germline ends. The germline V gene has CDR1 SGHKS and CDR2 YYEKEE (reference sequence). CDR3 residues: CASSLRDEKLFF. In DNA form, the CDR3 reads TGTGCCAGCAGCTTGAGAGATGAAAAACTGTTTTTT.

The chain recombines TRBV6-5 with TRBJ1-1, with D possibly matching TRBD1 (6 bases). In germline, CDR1 is MNHEY, CDR2 SVGAGI. V was shortened by 6 bases and J by 3 bases, with 14 bases between the two germline ends. The CDR3 covers 14 residues. The DNA of the CDR3 is TGTGCCAGCAGGCCGACAGGTTCTGACACTGAAGCTTTCTTT. Its translation: CASRPTGSDTEAFF.

Regarding this clone: A read error may account for a junction end that differs from germline. This chain connects TRBV2 to TRBJ1-2; D might be TRBD1 (5 bases). Germline lookup yields CDR1 SNHLY and CDR2 FYNNEI. The CDR3 is 12 residues long. CDR3 DNA sequence: TGTGCCAGCCGTGAGGCAGGGTATGGCTACACCTTC. Its translation is CASREAGYGYTF.

Of note for this clone: At one of its ends the junction is not consistent with the germline gene, which may arise from a read error. The chain couples TRBV11-2 to TRBJ2-1; 12 bases map to TRBD2. The germline gives CDR1 SGHAT, CDR2 FQNNGV. The CDR3 runs to 16 residues. Here the CDR3 DNA reads TGTGCCAGCAGCTTAGACGGGACTAGCGGGTACAATGGGCAGTTCTTC. Translating it yields CASSLDGTSGYNGQFF.

The V and J genes are TRBV14 and TRBJ1-4, with 9 bases lining up with TRBD1. Germline trimming cut 1 base from V and 7 bases from J; bases unmatched to any gene: 7. CDR1 is SGHDN, CDR2 FVKESK, per germline. The CDR3 extends over 16 amino acids. The CDR3 region is CASSQGTGAGGEKLFF. CDR3 nucleotide sequence: TGTGCCAGCAGCCAAGGGACAGGGGCTGGGGGTGAAAAACTGTTTTTT.